This TCR beta chain stems from a study of spatial heterogeneity in lung cancer. The CDR3 loop spans 15 amino acids. Germline V lookup: CDR1 SGHTA, CDR2 FQGNSA. Trimming shortened V by 5 bases and J by 1 base, and 14 bases separated the two germline ends. The time point was: sample taken at primary tumor resection. Unsorted whole RNA from tumor, nontumor lung or frozen PBMC underwent sequencing. The cohort: 70 to 75 early-stage, untreated non-small cell lung cancer patients. Every TCR cDNA molecule bore its own unique molecular identifier. MiXCR, applied by TCRdb to the 5' RACE reads, yields one record per CDR3 protein. The table shows tens of thousands of distinct CDR3 sequences, with around 7.5% occurring only once. This clonotype was observed many times.

Specimen: PBMCs, collected at surgery. The chain uses TRBV7-2 and TRBJ2-5, with a possible D match to TRBD1 (5 bases). This receptor was identified in a male donor with early-stage non-small cell lung cancer. This CDR3 reads CASSLGRGPQETQYF. Here the CDR3 DNA reads TGTGCCAGCAGCCTGGGAAGGGGTCCCCAAGAGACCCAGTACTTC.